This T cell receptor beta chain was recorded in a study of identical twins. From the 5' RACE reads, TCRdb called clonotypes with MiXCR, one entry per CDR3 protein. This repertoire shows hundreds of thousands of distinct CDR3 sequences, 20% to 25% found once; its top ten account for around 4.5%. As regards this clonotype: What it binds is not known.

Study results and limitations: Weaker excess sharing between twins was seen in beta out-of-frame sequences. Compared with unrelated sharing, twin-shared out-of-frame alpha sequences had more low-probability sequences.

The sample also formed part of further work on T cells expressing NK-cell markers.

The source is a woman in her late teens or twenties in good health. Sequenced: PBMCs.

Written as DNA, the CDR3 is TGTGCCAGCAGCCGTAGCGAGTACGAGCAGTACTTC. Its translation is CASSRSEYEQYF. The chain combines TRBV12-3 or TRBV12-4 with TRBJ2-7; tentatively, D is TRBD2 (5 bases). The CDR3 length is 12 residues. V was clipped by 6 bases and J by 4 bases, with 10 bases between them.